This T cell receptor (beta chain) was recorded in a study of blood T cell repertoires in COVID-19. TCRdb's table, derived via immunoSEQ multiplex PCR, lists solely in-frame clones and lacks some. This table has around 120,000 clones, over 70% appearing once. CDR1 is LGHDT, CDR2 YNNKEL, per germline (reference sequence). The CDR3 has 12 amino acids. Trimming left V 3 bases short and J 3 bases short, with 6 bases between. This rearrangement joins TRBV3-1 (or the pseudogene TRBV3-2) to TRBJ2-7; D gene uncertain. The sample comprised peripheral blood. The clonotype comes from a woman in her seventies with acute or convalescent COVID-19. The CDR3 region has the DNA TGTGCCAGCAGCCAGGGCCGCTACGAGCAGTACTTC. As protein: CASSQGRYEQYF.